This TCR beta chain emerged from a study of shared clonotypes between healthy human individuals. Clones were read by immunoSEQ multiplex PCR, and TCRdb kept only the in-frame ones, dropping some. The table shows roughly 1 million clones, with 70% to 80% occurring only once. CDR3 length equals 13 residues. Germline CDR1 is MNHNY and CDR2 is SVGAGI (reference sequence). Trimming shortened V by 2 bases and J by 4 bases, and 8 bases separated the two germline ends. This receptor was obtained from a man aged 18 to 35 in good health. This chain connects TRBV6-6 to TRBJ1-1, with TRBD1 as a possible D gene (5 bases). The sequenced sample was memory CD4+ T cells sorted from blood. Subset of the sample: CD45RA-negative fraction. The CDR3 sequence: CASSYGGSTEAFF. CDR3 sequence (DNA): TGTGCCAGCAGTTACGGGGGGAGCACTGAAGCTTTCTTT.